This T cell receptor beta chain was sequenced during a study of blood T cell repertoires in COVID-19. Study as a whole: The cDNA or gDNA used as material had been derived from T cells, B-cell-depleted T cells, or PBMCs.

This study enrolled people aged 18 to 89 from roughly 22 US geographic areas. Participants were placed into cohorts based on the clinical history they reported. In germline, CDR1 is MNHEY, CDR2 SVGAGI. Trimming removed 6 bases from V and 0 bases from J; junction bases left unmatched: 5. There are 14 residues in the CDR3. In the original analysis: Amplification with reference gene primers provided the estimates of nucleated cell counts. Only in-frame clones appear in the TCRdb table, and some are missing; sequencing was by immunoSEQ multiplex PCR. D and trimming come from the DNA, and the V and J calls and clone size come from that table. This table holds about 350,000 clones, more than 75% found once.

The chain combines TRBV6-5 with TRBJ2-7; 7 bases align to TRBD1. The sequencing input was PBMCs or T cells enriched from blood (not recorded which). This clonotype originated in a woman in her thirties who had recovered from COVID-19. The CDR3 sequence: CASRLTGSSYEQYF. CDR3 nucleotide sequence: TGTGCCAGCAGACTGACAGGGAGCTCCTACGAGCAGTACTTC.